This TCR beta chain comes out of a study of blood T cell repertoires in COVID-19. At the level of the study: Material from acute and convalescent COVID-19 was sourced from the United States, Italy and Spain. The analysed material was cDNA or gDNA that came from T cells, B-cell-depleted T cells, or PBMCs.

This CDR3 region has 14 residues. The V end lost 6 bases, the J end lost 5 bases, and 17 bases lay between the germline ends. CDR1 is MNHEY and CDR2 is SVGAGI in the germline V gene. Patients of the Seattle cohort, enrolled during active infection, were followed longitudinally. The table came from immunoSEQ multiplex PCR; TCRdb's copy has only in-frame clones and leaves some out. Of roughly 100,000 clones in the sample, about 85% were seen once. The sequenced sample consisted of peripheral blood. The rearrangement links TRBV6-5 to TRBJ2-7, with a possible D match to TRBD1 (5 bases). The receptor's source is a woman aged 45-65 years with COVID-19, enrolled during active disease. CDR3 sequence reads: CASRQGRAVHEQYF. DNA for the CDR3: TGTGCCAGCAGGCAGGGCAGGGCGGTCCACGAGCAGTACTTC.